This TCR beta chain came from a study of blood T cell repertoires in COVID-19. Turning to the study itself: Sites across the United States, Italy and Spain contributed samples from acute and convalescent COVID-19. Sample material is recorded as cDNA or gDNA derived from T cells, B-cell-depleted T cells, or PBMCs.

This clone showed up just once. Per the study methods: Estimation of nucleated cell counts was performed using reference gene primer amplification. Sequenced by immunoSEQ multiplex PCR; TCRdb stores in-frame clones only, minus some. V and J calls and clone size are those listed in that table; D and trimming were worked out from the DNA. The sample has about 110,000 clones; about 90% are singletons. The source is a human donor in a cohort sampled during active COVID-19. Specimen: peripheral blood.

CDR3 bases: TGCAGTGCTAGTACAGCGGGAGGAACGGAGCAGTACTTC. Translating it yields CSASTAGGTEQYF. This chain links TRBV20-1 with TRBJ2-7, with 9 bases matching TRBD2. From germline, CDR1 is DFQATT and CDR2 SNEGSKA (reference sequence). This CDR3 is built from 13 residues. The V gene end was trimmed by 3 bases and the J gene end by 7 bases; junction bases not matched to a gene: 7.